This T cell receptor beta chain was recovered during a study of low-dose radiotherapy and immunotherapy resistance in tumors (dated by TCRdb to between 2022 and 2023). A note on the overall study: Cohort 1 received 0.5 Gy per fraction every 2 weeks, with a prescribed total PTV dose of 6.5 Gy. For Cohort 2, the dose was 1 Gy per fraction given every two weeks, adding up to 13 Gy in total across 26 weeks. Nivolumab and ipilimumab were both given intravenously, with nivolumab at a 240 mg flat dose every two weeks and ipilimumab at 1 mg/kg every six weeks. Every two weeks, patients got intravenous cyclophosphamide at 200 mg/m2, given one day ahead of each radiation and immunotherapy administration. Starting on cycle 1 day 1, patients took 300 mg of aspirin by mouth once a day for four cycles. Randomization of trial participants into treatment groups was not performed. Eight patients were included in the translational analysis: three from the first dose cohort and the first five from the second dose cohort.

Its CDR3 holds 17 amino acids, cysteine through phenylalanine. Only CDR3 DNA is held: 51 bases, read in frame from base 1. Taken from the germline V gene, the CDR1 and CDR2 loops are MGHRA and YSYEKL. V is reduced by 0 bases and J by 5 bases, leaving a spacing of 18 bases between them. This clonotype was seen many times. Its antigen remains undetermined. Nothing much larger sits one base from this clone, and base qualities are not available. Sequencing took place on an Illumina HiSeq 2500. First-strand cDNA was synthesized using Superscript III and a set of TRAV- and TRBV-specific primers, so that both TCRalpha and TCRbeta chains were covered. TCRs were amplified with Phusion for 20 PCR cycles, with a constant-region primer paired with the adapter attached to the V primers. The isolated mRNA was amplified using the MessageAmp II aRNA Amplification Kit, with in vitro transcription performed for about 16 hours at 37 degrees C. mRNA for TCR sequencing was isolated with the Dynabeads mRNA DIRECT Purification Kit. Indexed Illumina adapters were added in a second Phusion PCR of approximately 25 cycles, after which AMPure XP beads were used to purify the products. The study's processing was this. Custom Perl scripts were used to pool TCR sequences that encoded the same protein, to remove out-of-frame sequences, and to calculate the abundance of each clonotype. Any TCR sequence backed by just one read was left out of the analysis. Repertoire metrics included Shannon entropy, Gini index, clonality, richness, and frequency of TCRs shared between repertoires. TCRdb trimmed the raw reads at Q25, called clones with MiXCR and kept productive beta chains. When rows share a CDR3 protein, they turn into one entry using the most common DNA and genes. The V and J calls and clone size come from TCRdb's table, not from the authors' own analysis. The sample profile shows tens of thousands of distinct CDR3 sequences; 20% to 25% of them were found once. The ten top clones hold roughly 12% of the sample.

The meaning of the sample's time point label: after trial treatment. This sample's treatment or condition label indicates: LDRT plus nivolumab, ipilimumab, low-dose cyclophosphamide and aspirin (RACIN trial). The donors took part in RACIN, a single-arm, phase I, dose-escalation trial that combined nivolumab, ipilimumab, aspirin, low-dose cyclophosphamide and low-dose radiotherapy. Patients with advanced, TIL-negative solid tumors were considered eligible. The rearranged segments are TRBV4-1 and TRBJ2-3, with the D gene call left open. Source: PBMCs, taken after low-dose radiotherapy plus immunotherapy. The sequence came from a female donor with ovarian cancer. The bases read TGCGCCAGCAGCCAAGATGAGGCCCGGACGATAGGAGATACGCAGTATTTT. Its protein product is CASSQDEARTIGDTQYF.